This T cell receptor beta chain was retrieved from a study of T cell responses to AZD1222 COVID-19 vaccine. With regard to this clone: The antigen remains unidentified.

Generated by immunoSEQ multiplex PCR, the TCRdb table keeps only in-frame clones and is missing some. The sample holds 150,000 or so clones; around 90% are singletons and the top ten take around 2.8%. Findings and caveats of the study: Elevations in Spike-specific TCR breadth and depth followed administration of two AZD1222 doses. White British donors predominated, females outnumbered males, and clonal diversity was possibly underestimated. Just a handful of AZD1222 recipients tested seropositive at baseline.

The CDR3 has 15 residues. V lost 2 bases, J lost 7 bases, and 15 bases lay in between. CDR1 is KGHSH and CDR2 is LQKENI in the germline V gene. This specimen was peripheral blood, taken on day 0 of MenACWY control vaccination. The chain carries TRBV18 and TRBJ1-5; weak D call: TRBD1 (6 bases). The sequence came from an adult in good health. CDR3 region: CASSPSGQTQQPQHF. The CDR3 coding sequence is TGTGCCAGCTCACCATCAGGACAGACACAACAGCCCCAGCATTTT.